Listed here are 14 T cell receptor beta chains from one sample, sequenced in a study of blood T cell repertoires in COVID-19. Data came from immunoSEQ multiplex PCR; TCRdb stores just in-frame clones and leaves some out. Of over 200,000 clones in the sample, under 85% were seen once. Sequencing used PBMCs or T cells enriched from blood (not recorded which). These receptors were obtained from a man between 60 and 75 years old who had recovered from COVID-19.

The chain uses TRBV19 and TRBJ1-1, with D unclear. Trimming shortened V by 4 bases and J by 6 bases, and 18 bases separated the two germline ends. Per germline, CDR1 LNHDA and CDR2 SQIVND (reference sequence). The CDR3 sequence is 15 residues long. CDR3 amino acids: CASSTTEVRVSEAFF. As DNA, the CDR3 is TGTGCCAGTAGTACCACCGAGGTGAGGGTTTCTGAAGCTTTCTTT.

The CDR3 DNA reads TGTGCCAGCAGCCAACCGCCAGGGTGGACCTACGAGCAGTACTTC. Its translation is CASSQPPGWTYEQYF. The chain recombines TRBV5-5 with TRBJ2-7, with a tentative D call TRBD1 (5 bases). CDR1 and CDR2 (germline): SGHKS, YYEKEE (reference sequence). Trimming took off 4 bases at V and 2 bases at J, with 16 bases between the two ends. The CDR3 totals 15 residues. Full variable domain (outside the CDR3, taken from reference TRBV5-5 and TRBJ2-7): DAGVTQSPTHLIKTRGQQVTLRCSPISGHKSVSWYQQVLGQGPQFIFQYYEKEERGRGNFPDRFSARQFPNYSSELNVNALLLGDSALYLCASSQPPGWTYEQYFGPGTRLTVT.

This clone was seen just once. CDR3: CASSQVRGTEAFF. In nucleotides, the CDR3 is TGTGCCAGCAGCCAAGTCAGGGGCACTGAAGCTTTCTTT. The chain has TRBV11-3 and TRBJ1-1, with D possibly being TRBD1 (6 bases). The germline V and J ends were trimmed by 5 bases and 4 bases, with 11 bases remaining between them. The CDR3 is made up of 13 amino acids. In germline, CDR1 is SGHNT, CDR2 YENEEA.

The V gene is TRBV13, the J gene TRBJ2-3; 10 bases fit TRBD1. The ends lost 5 bases at V and 3 bases at J; junction bases unmatched: 5. CDR3 length: 15 amino acids. Germline assignment: CDR1 PRHDT and CDR2 FYEKMQ (reference sequence). The CDR3 loop reads CASSRRDRGTDTQYF. In nucleotides, the CDR3 is TGTGCCAGCAGCAGACGGGACAGGGGAACAGATACGCAGTATTTT.

This clone showed up just once. J is TRBJ2-1 and V is TRBV29-1; 11 nucleotides match TRBD2. The junction had 6 bases not matched to a gene; V was cut back by 6 bases and J by 2 bases. Germline CDR1 is SQVTM and CDR2 is ANQGSEA. The CDR3 totals 15 residues. The CDR3 reads CSVGRLAGPYNEQFF. The CDR3 nucleotides are TGCAGCGTAGGCCGACTAGCGGGGCCCTACAATGAGCAGTTCTTC.

This clone was seen a few times. This rearrangement joins TRBV4-2 to TRBJ1-4, with TRBD1 matching 9 bases. The V gene's germline CDR1 is LGHNA and CDR2 YNFKEQ. This CDR3 contains 17 residues. V shed 2 bases, J shed 2 bases, and the junction held 6 bases outside the gene matches. The CDR3 region has the DNA TGTGCCAGCAGCCAACAACCGGGACAGGGTACTAATGAAAAACTGTTTTTT. Protein: CASSQQPGQGTNEKLFF.

The V and J genes are TRBV4-3 and TRBJ1-2; no clear D gene. Germline V CDR1 and CDR2: LGHNA, YSLEER. This CDR3 has 14 residues. V was cut by 0 bases and J by 6 bases, with 11 bases left in between. CDR3 sequence (DNA): TGCGCCAGCAGCCAAGAATGGTGGGCAAATGGCTACACCTTC. Translated: CASSQEWWANGYTF.

The chain uses TRBV10-1 and TRBJ2-3; tentatively, D is TRBD1 (7 bases). V lost 8 bases to trimming and J lost 3 bases, with 15 bases between them. Germline loops: CDR1 WNHNN, CDR2 SYGVQD (reference sequence). The CDR3 runs to 14 residues. In DNA, the CDR3 is TGCGCCAGCCGGGCAGGGGGGAGTACAGATACGCAGTATTTT. Translated: CASRAGGSTDTQYF.

This clone occurred once. The rearrangement links TRBV6-5 to TRBJ2-1; 7 nucleotides line up with TRBD1. V lost 9 bases to trimming and J lost 8 bases; unmatched junction nucleotides: 10. This CDR3 contains 13 residues. Germline V lookup: CDR1 MNHEY, CDR2 SVGAGI. CDR3 DNA sequence: TGTGCCAGTGCGAGACAGGGTAGTTATGAGCAGTTCTTC. This translates into CASARQGSYEQFF.

Details on this clone: Additional DNA sequences in this sample encode the identical CDR3. The rearrangement uses TRBV3-1 (or the pseudogene TRBV3-2) and TRBJ1-6, with 7 bases lining up with TRBD1. This CDR3 is built from 14 residues. The germline gives CDR1 LGHDT, CDR2 YNNKEL (reference sequence). Trimming at V came to 4 bases and at J to 5 bases, leaving 2 bases not matched to a gene. CDR3 residues: CASSPRGDNSPLHF. The CDR3 DNA reads as TGTGCCAGCAGCCCCAGGGGGGATAATTCACCCCTCCACTTT.

This rearrangement joins TRBV5-1 to TRBJ1-1; a weak D match, TRBD1 (5 bases). This CDR3 has 13 residues. V was trimmed by 6 bases and J by 8 bases, leaving 17 bases between them. Germline V gene data show CDR1 as SGHRS and CDR2 as YFSETQ. CDR3 DNA sequence: TGCGCCAGCACCCTCGGGCCGGGGGTCGAAGCTTTCTTT. It yields the protein CASTLGPGVEAFF.

This sequence joins TRBV24-1 and TRBJ1-2, with 9 nucleotides matching TRBD1. Germline loops: CDR1 KGHDR, CDR2 SFDVKD. Unmatched junction bases numbered 6, after V lost 1 base and J lost 4 bases. This CDR3 comprises 16 residues. CDR3 protein: CATSDFTDRGIYGYTF. CDR3 nucleotides: TGTGCCACCAGTGATTTTACGGACAGGGGAATCTATGGCTACACCTTC.

The J gene is TRBJ1-4, the V gene TRBV4-3; D is ambiguous. CDR1 LGHNA and CDR2 YSLEER come from the germline V gene. Trimming stripped 1 base from V and 2 bases from J, with 8 bases between. CDR3 length: 15 residues. The CDR3: CASSQGLGTNEKLFF. The CDR3, as DNA: TGCGCCAGCAGCCAAGGACTAGGGACTAATGAAAAACTGTTTTTT.

The rearrangement links TRBV2 to TRBJ1-6; unclear D gene. There are 15 residues in the CDR3. The V gene lost 5 bases and the J gene lost 0 bases, with 8 bases spanning the gap. Germline loops: CDR1 SNHLY, CDR2 FYNNEI. CDR3 sequence: CASSYAGSYNSPLHF. The CDR3 DNA reads TGTGCCAGCAGTTATGCCGGCTCCTATAATTCACCCCTCCACTTT.